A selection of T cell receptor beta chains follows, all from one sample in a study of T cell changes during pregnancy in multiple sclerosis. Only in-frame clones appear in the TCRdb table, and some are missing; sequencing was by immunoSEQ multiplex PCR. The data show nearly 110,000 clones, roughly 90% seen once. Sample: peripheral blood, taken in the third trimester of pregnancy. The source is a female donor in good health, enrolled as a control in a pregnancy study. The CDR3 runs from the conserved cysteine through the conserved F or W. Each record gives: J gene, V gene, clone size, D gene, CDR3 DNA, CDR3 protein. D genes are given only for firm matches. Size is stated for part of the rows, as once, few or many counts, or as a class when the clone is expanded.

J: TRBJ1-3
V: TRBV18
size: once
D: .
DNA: TGTGCCAGCTCACCAACCGGGCCTCAGGGATTCACCATATATTTT
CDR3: CASSPTGPQGFTIYF

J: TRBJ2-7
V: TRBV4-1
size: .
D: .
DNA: TGCGCCAGCAGCCTCAGGGATTCCTACGAGCAGTACTTC
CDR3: CASSLRDSYEQYF

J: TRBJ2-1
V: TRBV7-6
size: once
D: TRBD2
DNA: TGTGCCAGCAGCCCAGTCGAAGCGGGGCGTTACAATGAGCAGTTCTTC
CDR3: CASSPVEAGRYNEQFF

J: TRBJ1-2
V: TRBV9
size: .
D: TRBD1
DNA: TGTGCCAGCAGCACACGACAGGGCCCCCACTATGGCTACACCTTC
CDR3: CASSTRQGPHYGYTF

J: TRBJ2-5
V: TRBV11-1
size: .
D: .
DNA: TGTGCCAGCAGCTCCGACGGAGCCCAAGAGACCCAGTACTTC
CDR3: CASSSDGAQETQYF

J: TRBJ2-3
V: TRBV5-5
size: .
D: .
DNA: TGTGCCAGCAGTTTACGGGACTCCCGGAACACAGATACGCAGTATTTT
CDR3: CASSLRDSRNTDTQYF

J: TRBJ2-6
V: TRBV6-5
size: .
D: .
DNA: TGTGCCAGCACCATGGGGGGGCCTGGGGCCAACGTCCTGACTTTC
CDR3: CASTMGGPGANVLTF

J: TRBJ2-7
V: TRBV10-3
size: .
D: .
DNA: TGTGCCACGCTTTCCGACTTCGTAAGGCACGAGCAGTACTTC
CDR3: CATLSDFVRHEQYF

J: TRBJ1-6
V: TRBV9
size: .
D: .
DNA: TGTGCCAGCAGCTCCCGGAGGGGGGGGCCCTATAATTCACCCCTCCACTTT
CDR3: CASSSRRGGPYNSPLHF

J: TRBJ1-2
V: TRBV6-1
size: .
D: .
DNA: TGTGCCAGCAGTGAAGCATCCACACAGGTCTATGGCTACACCTTC
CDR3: CASSEASTQVYGYTF

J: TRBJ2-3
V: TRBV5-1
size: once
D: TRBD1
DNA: TGCGCCAGCAGCTTAGGACAGGCCACAGATACGCAGTATTTT
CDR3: CASSLGQATDTQYF

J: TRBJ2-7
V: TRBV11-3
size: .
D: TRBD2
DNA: TGTGCCAGCAGCCCCCTCGGGGGGGACACGGCCTCCTACGAGCAGTACTTC
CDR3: CASSPLGGDTASYEQYF

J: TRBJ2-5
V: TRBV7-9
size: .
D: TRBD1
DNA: TGTGCCAGCAGCCCTGACCTGGGACAGTCAGGATGGGCCCAGTACTTC
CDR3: CASSPDLGQSGWAQYF

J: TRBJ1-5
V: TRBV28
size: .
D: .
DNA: TGTGCCAGCATCCCCGTGGGGGCAGCTAGCAATCAGCCCCAGCATTTT
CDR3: CASIPVGAASNQPQHF

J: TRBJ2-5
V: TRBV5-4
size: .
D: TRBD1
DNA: TGTGCCAGCTCTACGGACAGGGGGTGGCAAGAGACCCAGTACTTC
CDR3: CASSTDRGWQETQYF

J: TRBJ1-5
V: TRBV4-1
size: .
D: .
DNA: TGCGCCAGCAGCCAAGGCTCAGGCAGGGGCGATCAGCCCCAGCATTTT
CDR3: CASSQGSGRGDQPQHF

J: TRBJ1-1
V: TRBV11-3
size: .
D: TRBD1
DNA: TGTGCCAGCAGAAGGGGACAGGGGGCGAAGGACACTGAAGCTTTCTTT
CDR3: CASRRGQGAKDTEAFF

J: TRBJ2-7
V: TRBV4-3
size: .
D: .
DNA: TGCGCCAGCAGCCACACCACCGGGACTCCCAGCTCCTACGAGCAGTACTTC
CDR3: CASSHTTGTPSSYEQYF

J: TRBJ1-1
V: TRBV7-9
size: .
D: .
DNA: TGTGCCAGCAGCCCCCCCCGGGGGAGGACTGAAGCTTTCTTT
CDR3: CASSPPRGRTEAFF

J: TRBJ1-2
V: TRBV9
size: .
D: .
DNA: TGTGCCAGCAGAGGGACATTTTCGTTGAAAACCCCGAACTATGGCTACACCTTC
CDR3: CASRGTFSLKTPNYGYTF

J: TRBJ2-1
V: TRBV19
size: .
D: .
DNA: TGTGCCAGTAGTCATTCCAGTGAGCAGTTCTTC
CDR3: CASSHSSEQFF

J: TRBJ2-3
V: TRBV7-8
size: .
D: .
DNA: TGTGCCAGCAGCTACCCGTGGGGGGAAAATCCAGATACGCAGTATTTT
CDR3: CASSYPWGENPDTQYF

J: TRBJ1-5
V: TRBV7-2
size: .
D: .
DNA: TGTGCCAGCAGCCCGGGGGGAGAGCAGCCCCAGCATTTT
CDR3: CASSPGGEQPQHF

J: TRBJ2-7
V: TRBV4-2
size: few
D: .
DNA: TGTGCCAGCAGCCAAGAGACGGGGAGCTCCTACGAGCAGTACTTC
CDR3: CASSQETGSSYEQYF

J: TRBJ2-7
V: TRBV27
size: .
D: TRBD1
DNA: TGTGCCAGCAGTGGCCGGGACAGGGGTACCTACGAGCAGTACTTC
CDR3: CASSGRDRGTYEQYF

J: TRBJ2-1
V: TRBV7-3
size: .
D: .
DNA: TGTGCCAGCAGCTCCCCTACAACCTTCGGGAATGAGCAGTTCTTC
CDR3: CASSSPTTFGNEQFF

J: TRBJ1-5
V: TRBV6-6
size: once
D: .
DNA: TGTGCCAGCGACTCTTACTTGGTGTCTAGCAATCAGCCCCAGCACTTT
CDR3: CASDSYLVSSNQPQHF

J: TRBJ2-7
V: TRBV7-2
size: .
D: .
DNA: TGTGCCAGCAGCCCGGGACTTTCCTACGAGCAGTACTTC
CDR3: CASSPGLSYEQYF

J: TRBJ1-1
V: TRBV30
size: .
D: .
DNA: TGTGCCTGGAGTCACAGATACTACACTGAAGCTTTCTTT
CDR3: CAWSHRYYTEAFF

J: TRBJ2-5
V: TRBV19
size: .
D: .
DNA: TGTGCCAGTAGTTGGGGCCAGGAGACCCAGTACTTC
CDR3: CASSWGQETQYF

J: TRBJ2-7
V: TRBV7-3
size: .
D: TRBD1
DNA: TGTGCCAGCAGCCCGGGACAGGGGTATGACGAGCAGTACTTC
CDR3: CASSPGQGYDEQYF

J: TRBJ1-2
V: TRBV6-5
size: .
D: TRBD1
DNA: TGTGCCAGCAGTTACTCCACAGGGGGAGATGGCTACACCTTC
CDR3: CASSYSTGGDGYTF

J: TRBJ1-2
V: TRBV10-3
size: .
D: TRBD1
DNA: TGTGCCATCAGTGAGCCTACCGGGACAGGGAGTTACGGCTACACCTTC
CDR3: CAISEPTGTGSYGYTF

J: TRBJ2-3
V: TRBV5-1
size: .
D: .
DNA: TGCGCCAGCAGCTTCTCCATACGGGGCACAGATACGCAGTATTTT
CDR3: CASSFSIRGTDTQYF

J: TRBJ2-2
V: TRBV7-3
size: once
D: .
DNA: TGTGCCAGCAGCTCCACAGGGGGGGGAAACACCGGGGAGCTGTTTTTT
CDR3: CASSSTGGGNTGELFF

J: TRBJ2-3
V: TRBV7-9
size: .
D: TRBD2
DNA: TGTGCCAGCAGTCTAGCGGGGGCCGAAGATACGCAGTATTTT
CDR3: CASSLAGAEDTQYF

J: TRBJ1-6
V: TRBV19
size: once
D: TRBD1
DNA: TGTGCCAGTAGTACGGACGTCGGGACAGCTAATTCACCCCTCCACTTT
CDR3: CASSTDVGTANSPLHF